This is a list of T cell receptor beta chains from one sample in a study of blood T cell repertoires in COVID-19. TCRdb's table, derived via immunoSEQ multiplex PCR, lists solely in-frame clones and lacks some. The data contain some 51,000 clones, around nine tenths of them singletons. The sample was peripheral blood. Receptors were obtained from a man aged 55 to 70 with acute or convalescent COVID-19. The CDR3 runs from the conserved cysteine through the conserved F or W. D genes are given only for firm matches. Clone size is given for some rows only: seen once, a few or many times, or a class if the clone is expanded.

j_gene | abundance | d_gene | v_gene | CDR3nt | CDR3aa
TRBJ2-1 | . | TRBD2 | TRBV18 | TGTGCCAGCTCACCACGGACTAGCGGGGGGGAGAGCCCGTTCTTC | CASSPRTSGGESPFF
TRBJ2-3 | . | . | TRBV28 | TGTGCCAGCAGTTTTAGAGGAGGCACAGATACGCAGTATTTT | CASSFRGGTDTQYF
TRBJ2-7 | . | . | TRBV28 | TGTGCCAGCAGTTTATTGGGGACACAGTACGAGCAGTACTTC | CASSLLGTQYEQYF
TRBJ1-4 | . | TRBD1 | TRBV11-2 | TGTGCCAGCAGCTTAGGGGCGAGGACAGGGAAGGAAAAACTGTTTTTT | CASSLGARTGKEKLFF
TRBJ2-3 | . | . | TRBV6-1 | TGTGCCAGCAGTGAAATATACAGGGACACAGATACGCAGTATTTT | CASSEIYRDTDTQYF
TRBJ2-1 | once | TRBD1 | TRBV6-2/TRBV6-3 | TGTGCCAGCAGTTACGACAGGGGGAACTACAATGAGCAGTTCTTC | CASSYDRGNYNEQFF
TRBJ2-7 | . | . | TRBV4-3 | TGCGCCAGCAGCCAGGACAGTTTTGGGGAGCAGTACTTC | CASSQDSFGEQYF
TRBJ1-5 | . | . | TRBV2 | TGTGCCAGCAGTGAACAGGGAATTAGCAATCAGCCCCAGCATTTT | CASSEQGISNQPQHF
TRBJ2-7 | . | TRBD2 | TRBV25-1 | TGTGCCAGCAGTGAATACAGCGGGAGGAATATCTACGAGCAGTACTTC | CASSEYSGRNIYEQYF
TRBJ2-2 | few | TRBD1 | TRBV19 | TGTGCCAGTAGTTCTGGACAGGGGGCGGGAGCCGGGGAGCTGTTTTTT | CASSSGQGAGAGELFF
TRBJ2-5 | once | . | TRBV5-1 | TGCGCCAGCAGCCCCGGGACATCTAAAGAGACCCAGTACTTC | CASSPGTSKETQYF
TRBJ1-2 | . | TRBD1 | TRBV28 | TGTGCCAGCATAGGGGTTGACAGGGCCACCAACTATGGCTACACCTTC | CASIGVDRATNYGYTF
TRBJ1-5 | . | . | TRBV6-1 | TGTGCCAGCAGTGAAGGAACAGTAAGCAATCAGCCCCAGCATTTT | CASSEGTVSNQPQHF
TRBJ1-2 | once | TRBD1 | TRBV2 | TGTGCCAGCAGTGATACGGGACAGGGGTCGATCTTGGATGGCTACACCTTC | CASSDTGQGSILDGYTF
TRBJ1-5 | . | . | TRBV2 | TGTGCCAGCATGAAACAGCCAAATCAGCCCCAGCATTTT | CASMKQPNQPQHF
TRBJ1-6 | few | . | TRBV5-1 | TGCGCCAGCAGCTTGGGCAGAGAGGATTCACCCCTCCACTTT | CASSLGREDSPLHF
TRBJ2-3 | . | TRBD2 | TRBV5-4 | TGTGCCAGCAGCAGGACGGTAGCGGGGGCTAGCACAGATACGCAGTATTTT | CASSRTVAGASTDTQYF
TRBJ1-1 | . | . | TRBV15 | TGTGCCACCAGCAGACTCGAGGAAGAAGCTTTCTTT | CATSRLEEEAFF
TRBJ1-2 | . | . | TRBV19 | TGTGCCAGTAGTATCTCGGGAGCTAACTATGGCTACACCTTC | CASSISGANYGYTF
TRBJ1-4 | . | . | TRBV6-1 | TGTGCCAGCAGTGACGGCGGGCGACCTAATGAAAAACTGTTTTTT | CASSDGGRPNEKLFF
TRBJ1-2 | . | . | TRBV27 | TGTGCCAGCAACCCGACAGGTAAGTATGGCTACACCTTC | CASNPTGKYGYTF
TRBJ2-3 | once | TRBD2 | TRBV3-1/TRBV3-2 | TGTGCCAGCAGCCAAGAACTAGCGACAGATACGCAGTATTTT | CASSQELATDTQYF
TRBJ1-1 | . | TRBD1 | TRBV7-9 | TGTGCCAGCAGCACAGGGGCCTTCTTTATGAACACTGAAGCTTTCTTT | CASSTGAFFMNTEAFF
TRBJ2-2 | . | . | TRBV3-1/TRBV3-2 | TGTGCCAGCAGCCAAGTCCGCGGGCTGGAGAACACCGGGGAGCTGTTTTTT | CASSQVRGLENTGELFF
TRBJ1-4 | . | . | TRBV4-3 | TGCGCCAGCAGCCAAGCCTTGACAGGTCGTCATGAAAAACTGTTTTTT | CASSQALTGRHEKLFF
TRBJ2-3 | few | . | TRBV11-2 | TGTGCCAGCAGCTTCCAGGGACTGGGCACAGATACGCAGTATTTT | CASSFQGLGTDTQYF
TRBJ1-2 | few | . | TRBV19 | TGTGCCAGTAAGGATTCGGGATCCGCTAACAGGGCTTTAGGTGGCTACACCTTC | CASKDSGSANRALGGYTF
TRBJ2-7 | . | TRBD1 | TRBV6-5 | TGTGCCAGCCACGGGACAGCAACCTACGAGCAGTACTTC | CASHGTATYEQYF
TRBJ2-4 | . | . | TRBV9 | TGTGCCAGCAGCCTCCCGGGGAACATTCAGTACTTC | CASSLPGNIQYF
TRBJ1-2 | few | . | TRBV7-2 | TGTGCCAGCAGCTTAATGAGGATCAGGGCCGGCTATGGCTACACCTTC | CASSLMRIRAGYGYTF
TRBJ2-3 | few | TRBD2 | TRBV9 | TGTGCCAGCAGCGTTAACCCTAGACGCACTAGCGGGGTCTATACGCAGTATTTT | CASSVNPRRTSGVYTQYF
TRBJ2-7 | . | TRBD1 | TRBV28 | TGTGCCAGCAGCCGTTACGGACAGGCCCGACCCTACGAGCAGTACTTC | CASSRYGQARPYEQYF
TRBJ1-6 | . | TRBD1 | TRBV7-3 | TGTGCCAGCCGGGACAGCAACTCACCCCTCCACTTT | CASRDSNSPLHF
TRBJ2-5 | . | TRBD2 | TRBV2 | TGTGCCAGCAAGGCGGGGGGCCAAGAGACCCAGTACTTC | CASKAGGQETQYF
TRBJ1-6 | . | . | TRBV3-1/TRBV3-2 | TGTGCCAGCAGCTTACGCAGGGAGGGTAATTCACCCCTCCACTTT | CASSLRREGNSPLHF
TRBJ2-3 | . | . | TRBV27 | TGTGCCAGCAGTTTATGGGAGAGCACAGATACGCAGTATTTT | CASSLWESTDTQYF
TRBJ2-7 | . | TRBD2 | TRBV18 | TGTGCCAGCTCACCGTTGCGGGAGTCCGAGCAGTACTTC | CASSPLRESEQYF
TRBJ2-5 | . | . | TRBV10-3 | TGTGCCATACAGGGTGGCCCAGAAGAGACCCAGTACTTC | CAIQGGPEETQYF
TRBJ2-1 | . | . | TRBV4-3 | TGCGCCAGCAGCCAAGATTCGGGTTTCTACAATGAGCAGTTCTTC | CASSQDSGFYNEQFF